The T cell receptor (beta chain) described here comes from a study of blood T cells in healthy people across ages. Study-level points and caveats: Researchers said unsorted PBMCs prevented a conclusive naive versus antigen-experienced comparison.

Per germline, CDR1 MNHEY and CDR2 SMNVEV (reference sequence). CDR3 size: 15 residues. Trimming cost V 5 bases and J 2 bases; bases outside gene matches: 5. The authors ran a second PCR of about 6 to 11 cycles using a sample-barcoded 5' primer and a J-beta primer mix. All samples yielded 3 million or more CDR3-containing paired-end reads. MiXCR was run by TCRdb on the 5' RACE reads, yielding one entry per CDR3 protein. The sample lists about 670,000 distinct CDR3 sequences, 45% to 60% occurring once. The table lists this clonotype with many counts. Its antigen is not identified. The sample taken for sequencing was blood. This sequence joins TRBV27 and TRBJ2-7, with 11 nucleotides matching TRBD2. The receptor comes from a woman aged 80 or over in good health. CDR3 loop: CASSPIAGGTYEQYF. The CDR3 DNA reads as TGTGCCAGCAGTCCAATAGCGGGAGGGACCTACGAGCAGTACTTC.